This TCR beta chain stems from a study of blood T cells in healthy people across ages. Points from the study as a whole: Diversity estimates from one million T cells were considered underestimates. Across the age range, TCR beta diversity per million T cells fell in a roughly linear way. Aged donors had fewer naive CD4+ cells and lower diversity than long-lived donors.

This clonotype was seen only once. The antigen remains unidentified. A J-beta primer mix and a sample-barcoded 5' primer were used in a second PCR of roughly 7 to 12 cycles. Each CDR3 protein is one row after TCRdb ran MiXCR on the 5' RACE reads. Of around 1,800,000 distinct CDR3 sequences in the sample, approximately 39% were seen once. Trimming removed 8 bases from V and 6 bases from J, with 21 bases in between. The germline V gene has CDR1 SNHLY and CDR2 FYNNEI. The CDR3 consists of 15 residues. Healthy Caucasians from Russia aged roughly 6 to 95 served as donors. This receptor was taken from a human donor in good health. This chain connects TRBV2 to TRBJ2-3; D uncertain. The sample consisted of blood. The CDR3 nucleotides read TGTGCCAGCTTGTTACACCTAATCAGAGCGGATACGCAGTATTTT. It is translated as CASLLHLIRADTQYF.